This TCR beta chain was obtained from a study of T cell clonality in common variable immunodeficiency. As concerns this clone: The antigen is unknown. Read sequence stops 3 residues before the CDR3 end, and the germline J gene provides the missing end. Other DNA sequences in the same sample also yield this CDR3.

Diagnosis required reduced IgG, IgA and/or IgM with specific antibody deficiency. CVID subjects were some 15 female and under 35 male, aged roughly 8 to 65. Sequenced by immunoSEQ multiplex PCR; TCRdb stores in-frame clones only, minus some. The sample includes approximately 20,000 clones, none of them occurring once. Germline CDR1 LNHDA, CDR2 SQIVND (reference sequence). V was pared by 3 bases and J by 6 bases, with 20 bases between. This CDR3 is built from 16 residues. Broader study findings: In common variable immunodeficiency, TCR beta chains reportedly carried fewer deletions and N-nucleotide insertions.

This TCR derives from a human donor with common variable immunodeficiency. Sequencing used peripheral blood mononuclear cells. The chain carries TRBV19 and TRBJ1-2; TRBD1 is a possible D gene (6 bases). Incomplete CDR3 DNA: TGTGCCAGTAGTATGGGGGCCCTTGTCTCTCGACATGGC. It yields the protein CASSMGALVSRHG. The full CDR3 protein reads CASSMGALVSRHGYTF.